This passage covers 9 T cell receptor beta chains from one sample sequenced in a study of blood T cells in healthy people across ages. Primers used in a second PCR of about 7 to 11 cycles were a sample-barcoded 5' primer and a J-beta primer mix. TCRdb re-analysed the 5' RACE reads in MiXCR, keeping a single row per CDR3 protein. The table lists some 1.8 million distinct CDR3 sequences, about two fifths of them singletons. The sample comprised blood. These receptors were taken from a human donor in good health.

As for this clonotype: The germline gene is not matched at one end of the junction; a read error may be the cause. The V call is TRBV2, the J call TRBJ2-1; no definite D call. The CDR3 has 15 residues. Germline V gives CDR1 SNHLY, CDR2 FYNNEI. The CDR3 sequence: CAGRIGSVTYNEQFF. The CDR3 bases are TGTGCCGGCAGAATTGGTAGTGTGACTTACAATGAGCAGTTCTTC.

This clonotype appeared a few times. This chain joins TRBV4-1 and TRBJ1-4, with 10 bases fitting TRBD1. V was clipped by 6 bases and J by 7 bases; unmatched bases: 11. CDR3 length: 16 residues. The germline V gene encodes CDR1 MGHRA and CDR2 YSYEKL. This CDR3 is CASSDRGRTVGEKLFF. The CDR3 region has the DNA TGCGCCAGCAGTGACAGGGGGCGAACGGTGGGTGAAAAACTGTTTTTT.

V usage is TRBV9 and J usage is TRBJ1-1; no clear D gene. The CDR3 is 16 residues long. V dropped 0 bases and J dropped 0 bases, with 12 bases sitting between them. The germline CDR1 and CDR2 sequences are SGDLS and YYNGEE. CDR3 nucleotides: TGTGCCAGCAGCGTAGGGAGTGGGCGGATGAACACTGAAGCTTTCTTT. This gives the protein CASSVGSGRMNTEAFF.

The chain uses TRBV11-2 and TRBJ2-1; TRBD2 matches at 14 bases. Per the germline V gene, CDR1 is SGHAT and CDR2 is FQNNGV. The CDR3 totals 19 residues. Losses at the gene ends were 1 base for V and 4 bases for J; bases not matched to a gene: 9. The CDR3 DNA is TGTGCCAGCAGCTTAGCGAGGGGGACTAGCGGGGGTAATTACAATGAGCAGTTCTTC. Translating it yields CASSLARGTSGGNYNEQFF.

This clonotype was recorded a few times. The chain uses TRBV20-1 and TRBJ2-5, with a tentative D call TRBD2 (5 bases). The CDR3 runs 14 residues. Germline V gene sequence: CDR1 DFQATT, CDR2 SNEGSKA (reference sequence). V was pared by 6 bases and J by 6 bases, with 20 bases between. The CDR3 region is CSAPGSPRRKTQYF. The DNA of the CDR3 is TGCAGTGCACCGGGGTCCCCTAGAAGAAAGACCCAGTACTTC.

The chain uses TRBV11-2 and TRBJ1-1; perhaps TRBD1 as D (5 bases). Trimming pared 1 base from V and 5 bases from J, leaving 14 bases between. There are 15 residues in the CDR3. Germline V lookup: CDR1 SGHAT, CDR2 FQNNGV. In DNA, the CDR3 is TGTGCCAGCAGCTTAGTGGGGCGCCGGAGGACTGAAGCTTTCTTT. Residues: CASSLVGRRRTEAFF.

This clonotype was recorded only once. This chain joins TRBV15 and TRBJ1-1; D might be TRBD1 (6 bases). The V and J ends lost 5 bases and 3 bases respectively, with 16 bases between them. The V gene's germline CDR1 is LNHNV and CDR2 YYDKDF (reference sequence). The CDR3 has 15 amino acids. The CDR3 sequence: CATSPSRGRYTEAFF. For the CDR3, the DNA is TGTGCCACCAGCCCAAGTCGGGGGCGATACACTGAAGCTTTCTTT.

This clonotype was detected only a few times. The chain employs TRBV20-1 and TRBJ1-5; D gene ambiguous. CDR1 and CDR2 from the germline V gene are DFQATT and SNEGSKA (reference sequence). V was pared by 7 bases and J by 4 bases, with 11 bases between. There are 12 residues in the CDR3. The CDR3 reads CSVTLGNQPQHF. CDR3 DNA sequence: TGCAGTGTTACTTTGGGGAATCAGCCCCAGCATTTT.

There are a few counts of this clonotype. This chain links TRBV7-9 with TRBJ1-5; 7 positions match TRBD1. Germline V CDR1 and CDR2: SEHNR, FQNEAQ (reference sequence). V shed 11 bases, J shed 3 bases, and the junction held 7 bases outside the gene matches. CDR3 length: 13 amino acids. The CDR3 nucleotides read TGTGCCGTCTCAGGGGGAGACAATCAGCCCCAGCATTTT. This translates into CAVSGGDNQPQHF.